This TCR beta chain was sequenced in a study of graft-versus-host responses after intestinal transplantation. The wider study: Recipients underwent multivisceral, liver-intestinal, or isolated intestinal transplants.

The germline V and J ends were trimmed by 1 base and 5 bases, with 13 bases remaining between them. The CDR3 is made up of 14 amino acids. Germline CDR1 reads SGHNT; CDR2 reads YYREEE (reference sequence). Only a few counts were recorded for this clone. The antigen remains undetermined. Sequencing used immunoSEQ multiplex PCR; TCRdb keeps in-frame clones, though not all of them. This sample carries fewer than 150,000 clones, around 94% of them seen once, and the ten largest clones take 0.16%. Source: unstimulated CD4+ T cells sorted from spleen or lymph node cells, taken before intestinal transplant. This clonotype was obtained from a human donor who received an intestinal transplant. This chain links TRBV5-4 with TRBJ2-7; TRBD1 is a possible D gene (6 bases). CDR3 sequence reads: CASSLSQGQDEQYF. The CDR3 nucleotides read TGTGCCAGCAGCTTGTCGCAGGGGCAGGACGAGCAGTACTTC. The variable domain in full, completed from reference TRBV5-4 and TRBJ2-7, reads ETGVTQSPTHLIKTRGQQVTLRCSSQSGHNTVSWYQQALGQGPQFIFQYYREEENGRGNFPPRFSGLQFPNYSSELNVNALELDDSALYLCASSLSQGQDEQYFGPGTRLTVT.